Described below is a single T cell receptor (beta chain) sequence and its context. The data derive from a study of blood T cell repertoires in COVID-19. In the original analysis: For nucleated cells, counts were estimated from reference gene primer amplification. Here immunoSEQ multiplex PCR was the method, and the copy in TCRdb shows in-frame clones only, minus some. V and J calls and clone size are as listed in that table; D and trimming were resolved from the DNA. The profile covers roughly 120,000 clones, with around four fifths appearing a single time and approximately 7.6% taken by the ten largest. Trimming removed 7 bases from V and 4 bases from J, with 2 bases in between. Germline V lookup: CDR1 SNHLY, CDR2 FYNNEI. The CDR3 covers 11 residues.

Sequences were obtained from peripheral blood. This receptor was obtained from a man in his sixties or seventies with active or convalescent COVID-19. This rearrangement joins TRBV2 to TRBJ1-6; D not certain. CDR3 in amino acids: CASTYNSPLHF. The CDR3 coding sequence is TGTGCCAGCACTTATAATTCACCCCTCCACTTT. Together with reference TRBV2 and TRBJ1-6, the CDR3 gives the full variable domain: EPEVTQTPSHQVTQMGQEVILRCVPISNHLYFYWYRQILGQKVEFLVSFYNNEISEKSEIFDDQFSVERPDGSNFTLKIRSTKLEDSAMYFCASTYNSPLHFGNGTRLTVT.